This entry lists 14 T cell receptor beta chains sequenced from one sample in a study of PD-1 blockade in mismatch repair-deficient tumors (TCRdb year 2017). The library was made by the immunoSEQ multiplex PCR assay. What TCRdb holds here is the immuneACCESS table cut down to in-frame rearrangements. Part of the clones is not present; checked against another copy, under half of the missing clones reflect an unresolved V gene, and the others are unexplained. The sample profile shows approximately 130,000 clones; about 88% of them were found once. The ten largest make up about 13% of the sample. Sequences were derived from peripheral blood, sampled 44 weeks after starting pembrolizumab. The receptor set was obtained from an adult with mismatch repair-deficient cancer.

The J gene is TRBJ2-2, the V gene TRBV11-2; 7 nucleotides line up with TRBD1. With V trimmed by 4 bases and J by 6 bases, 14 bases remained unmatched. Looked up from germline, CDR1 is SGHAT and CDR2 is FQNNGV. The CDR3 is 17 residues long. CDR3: CASSSLRRTGSAGELFF. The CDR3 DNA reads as TGTGCCAGCAGCTCGCTGCGAAGGACAGGATCGGCCGGGGAGCTGTTTTTT.

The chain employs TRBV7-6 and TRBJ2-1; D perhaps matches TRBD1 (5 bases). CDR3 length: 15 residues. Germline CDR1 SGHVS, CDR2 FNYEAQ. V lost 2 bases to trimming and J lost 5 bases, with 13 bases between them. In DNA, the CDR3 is TGTGCCAGCAGCTTAATCCCAGGGATCCACAATGAGCAGTTCTTC. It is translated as CASSLIPGIHNEQFF. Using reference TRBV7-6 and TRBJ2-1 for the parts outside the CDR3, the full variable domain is GAGVSQSPRYKVTKRGQDVALRCDPISGHVSLYWYRQALGQGPEFLTYFNYEAQQDKSGLPNDRFSAERPEGSISTLTIQRTEQRDSAMYRCASSLIPGIHNEQFFGPGTRLTVL.

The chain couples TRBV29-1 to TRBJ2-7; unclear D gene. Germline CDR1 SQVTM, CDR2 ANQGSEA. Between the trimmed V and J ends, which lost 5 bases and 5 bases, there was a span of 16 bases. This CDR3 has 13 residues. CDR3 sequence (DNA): TGCAGCGTTCGAAGGCAGTGGAAGGACGAGCAGTACTTC. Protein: CSVRRQWKDEQYF.

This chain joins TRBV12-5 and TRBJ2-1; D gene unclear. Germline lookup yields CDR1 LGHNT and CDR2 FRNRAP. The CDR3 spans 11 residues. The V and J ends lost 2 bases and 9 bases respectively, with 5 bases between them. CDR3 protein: CASGLFAEQFF. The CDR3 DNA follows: TGTGCTAGTGGTTTGTTTGCTGAGCAGTTCTTC.

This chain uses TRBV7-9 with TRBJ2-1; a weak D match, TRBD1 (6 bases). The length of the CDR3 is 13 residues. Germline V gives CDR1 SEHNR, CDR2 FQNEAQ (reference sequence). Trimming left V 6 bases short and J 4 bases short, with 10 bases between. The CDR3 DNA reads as TGTGCCAGCAGACAAGGGACATACAATGAGCAGTTCTTC. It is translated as CASRQGTYNEQFF.

CDR3 sequence: CASSQVVGNQPQHF. CDR3 nucleotide sequence: TGCGCCAGCAGCCAAGTGGTGGGCAATCAGCCCCAGCATTTT. The chain uses TRBV4-1 and TRBJ1-5; D gene uncertain. V was trimmed by 1 base and J by 2 bases, leaving 6 bases between them. The CDR3 consists of 14 residues. The V gene's germline CDR1 is MGHRA and CDR2 YSYEKL.

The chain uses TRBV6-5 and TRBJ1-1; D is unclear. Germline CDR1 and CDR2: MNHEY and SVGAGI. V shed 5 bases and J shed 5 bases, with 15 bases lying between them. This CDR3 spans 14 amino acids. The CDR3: CASSGGVRRTEAFF. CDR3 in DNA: TGTGCCAGCAGTGGTGGGGTGAGGCGGACTGAAGCTTTCTTT.

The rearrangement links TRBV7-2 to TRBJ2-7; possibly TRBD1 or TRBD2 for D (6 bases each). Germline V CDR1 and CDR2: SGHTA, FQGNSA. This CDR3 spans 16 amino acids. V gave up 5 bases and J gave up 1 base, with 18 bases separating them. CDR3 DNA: TGTGCCAGCAGCCCGCGGGACCAAGGGGGTTCCTACGAGCAGTACTTC. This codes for CASSPRDQGGSYEQYF.

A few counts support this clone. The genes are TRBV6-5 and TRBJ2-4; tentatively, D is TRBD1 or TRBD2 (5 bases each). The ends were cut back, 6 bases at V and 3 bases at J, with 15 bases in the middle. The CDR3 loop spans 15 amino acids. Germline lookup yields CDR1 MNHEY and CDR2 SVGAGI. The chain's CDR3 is CASRGELGLKNIQYF. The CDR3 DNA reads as TGTGCCAGCAGGGGGGAACTAGGCCTCAAAAACATTCAGTACTTC.

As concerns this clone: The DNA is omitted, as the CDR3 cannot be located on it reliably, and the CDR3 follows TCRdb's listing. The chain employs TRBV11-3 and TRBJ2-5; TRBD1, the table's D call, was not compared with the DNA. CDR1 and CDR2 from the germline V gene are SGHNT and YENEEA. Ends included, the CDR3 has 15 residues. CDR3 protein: CASSLVGTGSFFANF.

The CDR3: CAISPGVDYGYTF. Here the CDR3 DNA reads TGTGCCATCTCCCCGGGAGTCGACTATGGCTACACCTTC. J is TRBJ1-2 and V is TRBV10-3, with D unclear. Trimming pared 8 bases from V and 3 bases from J, leaving 13 bases between. This CDR3 is built from 13 residues. CDR1 and CDR2 from the germline V gene are ENHRY and SYGVKD.

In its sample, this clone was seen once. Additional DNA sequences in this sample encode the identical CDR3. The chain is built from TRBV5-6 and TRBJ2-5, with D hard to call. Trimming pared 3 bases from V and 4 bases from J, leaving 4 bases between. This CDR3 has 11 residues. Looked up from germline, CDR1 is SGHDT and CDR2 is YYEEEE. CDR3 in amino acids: CASSSGETQYF. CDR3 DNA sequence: TGTGCCAGCAGCTCCGGAGAGACCCAGTACTTC.

The DNA for the CDR3 is TGTGCCAGCAGCTTGATGGGGAACACTGAAGCTTTCTTT. The encoded protein is CASSLMGNTEAFF. V and J are TRBV7-9 and TRBJ1-1; no firm D call. Germline V lookup: CDR1 SEHNR, CDR2 FQNEAQ (reference sequence). The CDR3 is made up of 13 amino acids. V lost 3 bases, J lost 1 base, and 6 bases lay in between.

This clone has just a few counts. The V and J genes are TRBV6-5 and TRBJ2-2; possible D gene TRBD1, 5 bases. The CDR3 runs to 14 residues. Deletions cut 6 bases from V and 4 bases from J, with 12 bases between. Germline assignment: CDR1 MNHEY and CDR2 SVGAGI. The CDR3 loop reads CASSRVISTGELFF. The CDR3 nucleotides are TGTGCCAGCAGCAGGGTGATCAGCACCGGGGAGCTGTTTTTT.